What follows are 11 T cell receptor beta chains derived from one specimen sequenced in a study of radiation and T cells in renal cell carcinoma (dated by TCRdb to 2020 to 2021). The library was made by the immunoSEQ multiplex PCR assay. In its TCRdb copy, this immuneACCESS table keeps in-frame sequences only and misses some clones. Where compared with another copy, unresolved V genes explain less than half of these, and the others have no known cause. This sample is represented by 120,000 to 150,000 clones; less than 85% of them were singletons. Of the sample, approximately 22% is held by the ten largest clones. The sample's time point, from its label and the paper: baseline pretreatment blood. The sample's treatment or condition label, decoded: 15 Gy SBRT to primary tumor, nephrectomy 4 weeks later. The source was blood, collected from a patient whose treatment included radiotherapy and nephrectomy. These TCRs come from a woman in her forties or fifties with renal cell carcinoma.

This rearrangement joins TRBV6-5 to TRBJ1-3; 7 bases fit TRBD1. The CDR3 extends over 12 amino acids. The germline CDR1 and CDR2 sequences are MNHEY and SVGAGI. This CDR3 is CAAGGEGNTIYF. Written as DNA, the CDR3 is TGTGCGGCAGGGGGAGAAGGAAACACCATATATTTT.

The chain uses TRBV7-2 and TRBJ1-5; D is undetermined. The germline V gene encodes CDR1 SGHTA and CDR2 FQGNSA. This CDR3 is 11 amino acids long. With 6 bases removed from V and 9 bases from J, the gap between germline ends came to 9 bases. The CDR3: CASRTSGPQHF. CDR3 sequence (DNA): TGTGCCAGCAGGACCTCGGGGCCCCAGCATTTT.

Worth noting for this clone: The germline gene is not matched at one end of the junction; a read error may be the cause. The CDR3 DNA reads as TGTGCCAGCAGTGAAAATTCCGAGGCCAGATACTTC. It specifies CASSENSEARYF. This chain joins TRBV2 and TRBJ1-2; D not certain. There are 12 residues in the CDR3. Germline V gene data show CDR1 as SNHLY and CDR2 as FYNNEI.

The V call is TRBV5-1, the J call TRBJ2-5; 16 nucleotides align to TRBD2. The CDR3 has 16 amino acids. The J segment lost 5 bases and the V segment lost 4 bases, leaving 5 bases of the junction unmatched. Germline V CDR1 and CDR2: SGHRS, YFSETQ. The CDR3 reads CASSQGTSGGAETQYF. The CDR3 DNA reads as TGCGCCAGCAGCCAAGGGACTAGCGGGGGGGCTGAGACCCAGTACTTC.

The chain combines TRBV9 with TRBJ1-1; possible D gene TRBD1, 5 bases. CDR1 is SGDLS, CDR2 YYNGEE, per germline. CDR3 length equals 16 residues. V lost 1 base to trimming and J lost 3 bases, with 16 bases between them. Written as DNA, the CDR3 is TGTGCCAGCAGCGTAAGCGGCAGGGTCAGTGACACTGAAGCTTTCTTT. Translated, it gives CASSVSGRVSDTEAFF.

This rearrangement joins TRBV25-1 to TRBJ1-3; TRBD1 matches 7 bases. The CDR3 covers 16 residues. V was pared by 4 bases and J by 0 bases, with 6 bases of the junction left unmatched. The germline gives CDR1 MGHDK, CDR2 SYGVNS. DNA for the CDR3: TGTGCCAGCAGTGCTCTGGGACAGCGCTCTGGAAACACCATATATTTT. Amino acids: CASSALGQRSGNTIYF.

The chain carries TRBV13 and TRBJ2-7; 10 positions match TRBD2. V shed 8 bases, J shed 0 bases, and the junction held 1 base outside the gene matches. This CDR3 comprises 13 residues. Germline V gives CDR1 PRHDT, CDR2 FYEKMQ (reference sequence). The CDR3 nucleotides read TGTGCCAGCCGGACTAGCGGCTCCTACGAGCAGTACTTC. Translating gives CASRTSGSYEQYF.

This sequence joins TRBV9 and TRBJ1-2; D not certain. Germline assignment: CDR1 SGDLS and CDR2 YYNGEE. V lost 0 bases to trimming and J lost 3 bases, with 9 bases between them. The CDR3 covers 14 residues. Written as DNA, the CDR3 is TGTGCCAGCAGCGTAGATCAGGTGTACTATGGCTACACCTTC. Its protein is CASSVDQVYYGYTF.

V usage is TRBV30 and J usage is TRBJ1-2; D unclear. CDR1 and CDR2 from the germline V gene are GTSNPN and SVGIG (reference sequence). The CDR3 is 11 amino acids. CDR3 DNA sequence: TGTGCTGGTGGGGAGAGCTATGGCTACACCTTC. It translates to CAGGESYGYTF.

The rearrangement uses TRBV7-2 and TRBJ1-1; no definite D call. CDR3 size: 15 residues. The V gene lost 1 base and the J gene lost 5 bases, with 14 bases spanning the gap. Germline V gene sequence: CDR1 SGHTA, CDR2 FQGNSA. The CDR3 is CASSLEGRMRTEAFF. CDR3 nucleotides: TGTGCCAGCAGCTTAGAGGGTCGCATGAGGACTGAAGCTTTCTTT.

The rearrangement joins TRBV5-1 to TRBJ2-7, with D maybe TRBD2 (5 bases). Germline V gene sequence: CDR1 SGHRS, CDR2 YFSETQ. The CDR3 is 14 amino acids. V gave up 3 bases and J gave up 0 bases, with 10 bases separating them. The CDR3 region has the DNA TGCGCCAGCAGCTCCGGGGTCAGCTCCTACGAGCAGTACTTC. It codes for CASSSGVSSYEQYF.